This T cell receptor (beta chain) was retrieved from a study of shared clonotypes between healthy human individuals. General observations from the study: Generally, naive subsets (rather than memory subsets) showed larger estimated richness.

Investigators spread the genomic DNA of each subset evenly over several immunoSEQ plates. Replicate sorted-subset PCRs were loaded with about 0.2 ug DNA, tens of thousands of T cell genomes. Profiling relied on immunoSEQ multiplex PCR, and the TCRdb table lists in-frame clones only, not all of them. The sample has roughly 2,500,000 clones, approximately 93% seen once. A CD45RA-negative memory subset and a CD45RA+ naive subset were separated from the CD4+ cells. The V end was cut by 10 bases, the J end by 6 bases, with 24 bases between. CDR1 is SEHNR and CDR2 is FQNEAQ in the germline V gene (reference sequence). The CDR3 contains 15 residues. With regard to this clone: Its antigen remains unidentified.

What was sequenced was naive CD4+ T cells from PBMCs. As for subset: CD45RA+ positively selected. This TCR came from a man younger than 35 in good health. Some clones in this sample may be carry-over from other donors' samples. The chain uses TRBV7-9 and TRBJ1-1; no clear D. The CDR3 bases are TGTGCCACAGAAGGGAGGAATGGGGAATTGGCTGAAGCTTTCTTT. Translating gives CATEGRNGELAEAFF.